A single TCR beta chain is shown here with its context. The entry originates in a study of blood T cell repertoires in COVID-19. The ends lost 2 bases at V and 5 bases at J; junction bases unmatched: 11. This CDR3 has 16 residues. Germline CDR1 SGHTA, CDR2 FQGNSA. The assay was immunoSEQ multiplex PCR, and TCRdb's table has in-frame clones only and misses some. The repertoire has 250,000 to 300,000 clones, about 85% of them found once; the top ten carry just over 6.5%. What was sequenced was PBMCs or T cells enriched from blood (not recorded which). The sequence was collected from a woman between 45 and 60 years old who had been exposed to COVID-19. This sequence joins TRBV7-2 and TRBJ1-1; 7 bases are shared with TRBD1. CDR3 nucleotides: TGTGCCAGCAGCTTAATGGGCGACAGGGTCGGGACTGAAGCTTTCTTT. Protein product: CASSLMGDRVGTEAFF.